A single sample gave rise to the 2 T cell receptor beta chains below, sequenced in a study of radiation and T cells in renal cell carcinoma. The time point denotes: baseline pretreatment blood. The treatment denotes: 15 Gy SBRT to primary tumor, nephrectomy 4 weeks later. Clones were read by immunoSEQ multiplex PCR, and TCRdb kept only the in-frame ones, dropping some. Found here are roughly 100,000 clones, around nine tenths of them singletons; the top ten hold almost 8%. Sequencing used blood, obtained from a patient whose treatment included radiotherapy and nephrectomy. These TCRs come from a man aged 45-60 years with renal cell carcinoma.

The V and J genes are TRBV7-9 and TRBJ1-5; D gene uncertain. CDR3 length: 12 amino acids. Germline V gives CDR1 SEHNR, CDR2 FQNEAQ (reference sequence). The V end was cut by 4 bases, the J end by 8 bases, with 9 bases between. The CDR3 protein is CASSSAGKPQHF. The CDR3 DNA is TGTGCCAGCAGCTCGGCGGGGAAGCCCCAGCATTTT.

The CDR3 DNA reads TGTGCCAGCAGTGAAGCGGGAGTCCCCCCAGATACGCAGTATTTT. This sequence encodes CASSEAGVPPDTQYF. J is TRBJ2-3 and V is TRBV6-1; tentatively, D is TRBD2 (5 bases). Looked up from germline, CDR1 is MNHNS and CDR2 is SASEGT. The ends were cut back, 0 bases at V and 4 bases at J, with 11 bases in the middle. This CDR3 spans 15 amino acids.